Sequencing of this T cell receptor beta chain was carried out in a study of blood T cell repertoires in COVID-19. Study-level background: Specimens from acute and convalescent COVID-19 originated in the United States, Italy and Spain. T cells, B-cell-depleted T cells, or PBMCs supplied cDNA or gDNA.

From germline, CDR1 is KGHSH and CDR2 LQKENI. Trimming removed 1 base from V and 6 bases from J, with 9 bases in between. There are 14 residues in the CDR3. This table comes from immunoSEQ multiplex PCR, and its TCRdb copy is limited to in-frame clones, with some not included. Here the sample spans about 240,000 clones, approximately 78% being singletons. The sequenced material came from peripheral blood. This TCR derives from a woman aged 55-69 years with active or convalescent COVID-19. This chain connects TRBV18 to TRBJ1-4; D is perhaps TRBD1 (5 bases). The CDR3 DNA reads TGTGCCAGCTCACCACAGGGGTCGGATGAAAAACTGTTTTTT. Amino acid sequence: CASSPQGSDEKLFF.